The clone carrying this TCR beta chain was picked up one time. The antigen remains undetermined. This entry is derived from a study of T cell responses to AZD1222 COVID-19 vaccine. The wider study: Combined were second doses at about 4 or about 12 weeks.

Assay used: immunoSEQ multiplex PCR; TCRdb lists only in-frame clones, some missing. Of more than 150,000 clones in the sample, roughly nine tenths were seen once. Findings and limits, study-wide: Baseline serostatus was positive in only a handful of AZD1222 recipients. At 160-218 and 743-854, vaccine-associated CD4 TCRs were dominant, and they spanned spike. Clonal diversity may have been underestimated, and the donors were mostly white British, with more females than males.

This receptor was identified in an adult in good health. The input for sequencing was peripheral blood, taken on day 0 of AZD1222 vaccination.

The CDR3 sequence is CASSLGRGTEAFF. CDR3 DNA: TGTGCCAGCAGCCTAGGGAGGGGCACTGAAGCTTTCTTT. V and J are TRBV28 and TRBJ1-1; tentative D call: TRBD1 (5 bases). Germline V lookup: CDR1 MDHEN, CDR2 SYDVKM. This CDR3 region has 13 residues. V was pared by 6 bases and J by 4 bases, with 12 bases between. The complete variable domain, with remaining parts taken from reference TRBV28 and TRBJ1-1, reads DVKVTQSSRYLVKRTGEKVFLECVQDMDHENMFWYRQDPGLGLRLIYFSYDVKMKEKGDIPEGYSVSREKKERFSLILESASTNQTSMYLCASSLGRGTEAFFGQGTRLTVV.